This TCR beta chain was found in a study of T cells after yellow fever vaccination. 5'RACE template switching added a universal primer site and UMIs to TCR cDNA. TCRdb re-derived calls from the 5' RACE reads in MiXCR, one entry per CDR3 protein. The data hold roughly 300,000 distinct CDR3 sequences, with around 8.1% observed a single time. V dropped 2 bases and J dropped 13 bases, with 18 bases sitting between them. Germline V lookup: CDR1 KGHSH, CDR2 LQKENI. This CDR3 is 14 amino acids long. Specimen: PBMCs, collected about 49 days after the first yellow fever vaccination. This TCR came from a young man who received the YFV17D yellow fever vaccine. This chain joins TRBV18 and TRBJ2-1, with a weak D call TRBD1 (6 bases). The CDR3 nucleotides are TGTGCCAGCTCACCAACCGGGACACGCGAAAGTCAGTTCTTC. Protein product: CASSPTGTRESQFF.